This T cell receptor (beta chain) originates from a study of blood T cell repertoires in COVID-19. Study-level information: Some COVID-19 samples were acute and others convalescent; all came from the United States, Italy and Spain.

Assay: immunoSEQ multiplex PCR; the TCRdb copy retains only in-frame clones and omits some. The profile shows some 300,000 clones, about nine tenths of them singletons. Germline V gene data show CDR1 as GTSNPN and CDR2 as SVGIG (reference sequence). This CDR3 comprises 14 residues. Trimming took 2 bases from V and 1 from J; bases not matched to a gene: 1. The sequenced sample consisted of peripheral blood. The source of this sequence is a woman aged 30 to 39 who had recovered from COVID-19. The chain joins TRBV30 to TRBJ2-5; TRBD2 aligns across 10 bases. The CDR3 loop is CAWSSGGVQETQYF. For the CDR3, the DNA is TGTGCCTGGAGTAGCGGGGGGGTCCAAGAGACCCAGTACTTC.